This T cell receptor (beta chain) was captured by sequencing in a study of T cells expressing NK-cell markers. TCRdb re-analyzed the 5' RACE reads; it lists each CDR3 protein once, without DNA. The sample is made up of 440,000 or so distinct CDR3 sequences, and the top ten hold 6% to 9.5% of it. Germline CDR1 SEHNR, CDR2 FQNEAQ (reference sequence). CDR3 length: 14 residues. This sequence joins TRBV7-9 and TRBJ1-1; no DNA is available, so the TRBD1 call from TCRdb remains unchecked. Sequenced sample: blood T cells: a sorted CD56 or NKG2C T cell subset, CD4+ or CD8+ T cells, or bulk PBMC T cells (not recorded which). This receptor was identified in a woman between 18 and 75 years old in good health. The CDR3 sequence: CASTFGGLSTEAFF.